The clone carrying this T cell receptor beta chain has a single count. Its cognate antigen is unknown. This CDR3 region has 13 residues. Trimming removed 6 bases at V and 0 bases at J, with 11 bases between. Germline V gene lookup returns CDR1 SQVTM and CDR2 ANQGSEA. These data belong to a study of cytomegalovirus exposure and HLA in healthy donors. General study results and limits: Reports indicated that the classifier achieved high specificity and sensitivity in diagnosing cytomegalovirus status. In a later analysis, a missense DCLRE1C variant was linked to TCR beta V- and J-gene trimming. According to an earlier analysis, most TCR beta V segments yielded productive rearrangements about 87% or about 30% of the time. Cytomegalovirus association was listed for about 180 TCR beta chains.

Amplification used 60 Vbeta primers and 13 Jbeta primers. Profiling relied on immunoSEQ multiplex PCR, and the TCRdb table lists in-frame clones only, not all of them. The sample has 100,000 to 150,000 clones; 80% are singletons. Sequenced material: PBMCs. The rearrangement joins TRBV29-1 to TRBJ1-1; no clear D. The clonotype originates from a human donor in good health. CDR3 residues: CSVKQVLNTEAFF. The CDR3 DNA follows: TGCAGCGTGAAGCAGGTGTTGAACACTGAAGCTTTCTTT.